The 5 T cell receptor beta chains listed next were all sequenced from one sample in a study of T cell responses to AZD1222 COVID-19 vaccine. Some clones are missing from TCRdb's copy, which holds only in-frame ones; the method was immunoSEQ multiplex PCR. The sample shows some 49,000 clones, about three quarters of them seen only once. The specimen was peripheral blood, collected on day 0 of AZD1222 vaccination. The receptors come from an adult in good health.

The CDR3 reads CASSPQGQGSGNTIYF. CDR3 nucleotides: TGCGCCAGCAGCCCACAGGGACAAGGCTCTGGAAACACCATATATTTT. The gene calls are TRBV4-1 and TRBJ1-3; D may be TRBD1 (6 bases). The CDR3 spans 16 residues. V dropped 4 bases and J dropped 0 bases, with 13 bases sitting between them. CDR1 and CDR2 (germline): MGHRA, YSYEKL.

This clone was counted between two and nine times. The CDR3 bases are TGTGCCAGCAGTTGGAATGCGGTGGTAGTAGGCGGGGAGCTGTTTTTT. It codes for CASSWNAVVVGGELFF. This chain uses TRBV2 with TRBJ2-2; D uncertain. Germline V gives CDR1 SNHLY, CDR2 FYNNEI. V was trimmed by 5 bases and J by 7 bases, leaving 20 bases between them. CDR3 size: 16 residues.

This clone was observed a single time. The chain couples TRBV3-1 (or the pseudogene TRBV3-2) to TRBJ1-4, with a possible D match to TRBD1 (5 bases). V lost 0 bases and J lost 5, with 13 bases in between. Germline CDR1 is LGHDT and CDR2 is YNNKEL (reference sequence). The CDR3 contains 16 residues. The CDR3 coding sequence is TGTGCCAGCAGCCAAGAGTTGGAGGGGTCGAATGAAAAACTGTTTTTT. Its translation: CASSQELEGSNEKLFF.

J is TRBJ2-7 and V is TRBV6-5; D is unclear. Looked up from germline, CDR1 is MNHEY and CDR2 is SVGAGI. The CDR3 is 11 amino acids. Deletions cut 6 bases from V and 7 bases from J, with 10 bases between. As DNA, the CDR3 is TGTGCCAGCAGGTCCTACCGAGAGCAGTACGTC. Translation: CASRSYREQYV.

V is TRBV5-8 and J is TRBJ1-2, with D possibly matching TRBD1 (5 bases). Trimming stripped 3 bases from V and 8 bases from J, with 17 bases between. The germline CDR1 and CDR2 sequences are SGHTS and YDEGEE. The CDR3 extends over 14 amino acids. CDR3 protein: CASSWTDLGVGYTF. CDR3 nucleotides: TGTGCCAGCAGCTGGACCGATTTGGGGGTCGGCTACACCTTC.